A single sample is the source of the 14 T cell receptor beta chains below, sequenced in a study of response to subunit inactivated influenza vaccine. TCRdb passed the RT-PCR reads through MiXCR, listing each CDR3 protein once. The data hold 300,000 to 350,000 distinct CDR3 sequences, with just over 20% observed a single time. The sample here was PBMCs from blood, taken about 20 months after vaccination. These TCRs come from a man aged 50-75 years who received an inactivated influenza vaccine.

At least ten counts were recorded for this clonotype. The chain carries TRBV3-1 and TRBJ2-1, with D maybe TRBD1 (6 bases). V was clipped by 6 bases and J by 7 bases, with 13 bases between them. The CDR3 covers 13 residues. CDR1 LGHDT and CDR2 YNNKEL come from the germline V gene (reference sequence). The CDR3 region has the DNA TGTGCCAGCAGTAACAGGGAGTTTAATGAGCAGTTCTTC. Protein product: CASSNREFNEQFF.

The V and J genes are TRBV13 and TRBJ2-1, with D maybe TRBD1 (6 bases). The CDR3 is 14 residues long. The V and J ends lost 5 bases and 4 bases respectively, with 12 bases between them. Germline values: CDR1 PRHDT, CDR2 FYEKMQ (reference sequence). CDR3 sequence (DNA): TGTGCCAGCAGCCCGGGGACAAAATACAATGAGCAGTTCTTC. Translated, it gives CASSPGTKYNEQFF.

This clonotype was detected only a few times. The CDR3 loop reads CASSRSRANTEAFF. The CDR3 nucleotides read TGTGCCAGCAGCCGAAGTAGGGCCAACACTGAAGCTTTCTTT. V and J are TRBV7-6 and TRBJ1-1; D remains ambiguous. With 5 bases removed from V and 2 bases from J, the gap between germline ends came to 12 bases. The CDR3 contains 14 residues. Germline CDR1 SGHVS, CDR2 FNYEAQ.

This clonotype has a handful of counts. This chain uses TRBV19 with TRBJ1-1, with D unclear. The CDR3 is made up of 14 amino acids. Per germline, CDR1 LNHDA and CDR2 SQIVND (reference sequence). V lost 4 bases, J lost 4 bases, and 13 bases lay in between. The CDR3 DNA is TGTGCCAGTAGTACCCTGCCGGAGGTCACTGAAGCTTTCTTT. As protein: CASSTLPEVTEAFF. The complete variable domain, with remaining parts taken from reference TRBV19 and TRBJ1-1, reads DGGITQSPKYLFRKEGQNVTLSCEQNLNHDAMYWYRQDPGQGLRLIYYSQIVNDFQKGDIAEGYSVSREKKESFPLTVTSAQKNPTAFYLCASSTLPEVTEAFFGQGTRLTVV.

The chain is built from TRBV4-3 and TRBJ2-7; 7 positions match TRBD2. J lost 2 bases, V lost 0 bases, and 7 bases had no gene match. This CDR3 is 16 amino acids long. Germline V gene lookup returns CDR1 LGHNA and CDR2 YSLEER. CDR3 in amino acids: CASSQDWLAETYEQYF. CDR3 coding DNA: TGCGCCAGCAGCCAAGATTGGCTAGCGGAAACCTACGAGCAGTACTTC.

The chain has TRBV6-1 and TRBJ2-5; D may be TRBD1 or TRBD2 (5 bases each). The V gene's germline CDR1 is MNHNS and CDR2 SASEGT. Trimming took off 3 bases at V and 5 bases at J, with 10 bases between the two ends. The CDR3 has 13 amino acids. The CDR3 coding sequence is TGTGCCAGCAGTGATGGGTGGGACGAGACCCAGTACTTC. Residues: CASSDGWDETQYF.

The chain uses TRBV3-1 and TRBJ2-2; D is unresolved. V was clipped by 1 base and J by 13 bases, with 16 bases between them. From germline, CDR1 is LGHDT and CDR2 YNNKEL (reference sequence). CDR3 length: 14 amino acids. CDR3 sequence reads: CASSQASGPLPLFF. The CDR3 bases are TGTGCCAGCAGCCAAGCCTCCGGTCCGCTCCCGCTGTTTTTT.

This clonotype showed up just a few times. The gene calls are TRBV10-3 and TRBJ1-5; possibly TRBD1 for D (5 bases). The V gene's germline CDR1 is ENHRY and CDR2 SYGVKD. The CDR3 runs 14 residues. The V and J ends lost 9 bases and 5 bases respectively, with 17 bases between them. CDR3 in amino acids: CAIARGRGDQPQHF. The CDR3 DNA reads TGTGCCATAGCGCGCGGCCGGGGGGATCAGCCCCAGCATTTT.

This clonotype was picked up a small number of times. This chain connects TRBV6-1 to TRBJ1-3, with D possibly TRBD1 on 6 matching bases. The CDR3 is 14 residues long. Germline V gene data show CDR1 as MNHNS and CDR2 as SASEGT. The ends were cut back, 7 bases at V and 4 bases at J, with 14 bases in the middle. CDR3: CASTPRGSGNTIYF. In DNA, the CDR3 is TGTGCCAGCACCCCCAGGGGTTCGGGAAACACCATATATTTT.

This clonotype was observed a few times. The rearrangement uses TRBV20-1 and TRBJ2-1; D perhaps matches TRBD2 (6 bases). The V and J ends lost 5 bases and 9 bases respectively, with 23 bases between them. Germline lookup yields CDR1 DFQATT and CDR2 SNEGSKA (reference sequence). There are 15 residues in the CDR3. The CDR3 is CSAHDGGNVALEQFF. CDR3 nucleotides: TGCAGTGCTCACGATGGAGGGAACGTCGCCCTTGAGCAGTTCTTC.

This clonotype has only a few counts. This rearrangement joins TRBV5-1 to TRBJ2-7, with D possibly TRBD1 on 5 matching bases. The V and J ends lost 3 bases and 7 bases respectively, with 14 bases between them. The CDR3 totals 13 residues. Germline V gene sequence: CDR1 SGHRS, CDR2 YFSETQ. The DNA of the CDR3 is TGCGCCAGCAGCTACCAGACAGCCTGGGAGCAGTACTTC. This sequence encodes CASSYQTAWEQYF.

The chain combines TRBV6-1 with TRBJ2-7; 7 bases agree with TRBD1. V shed 10 bases and J 4 bases; nucleotides not matched to a gene: 13. The V gene's germline CDR1 is MNHNS and CDR2 SASEGT. The CDR3 runs 14 residues. The CDR3 protein is CATQFGQGVYEQYF. CDR3 DNA sequence: TGTGCCACCCAATTTGGGCAGGGGGTATACGAGCAGTACTTC.

This chain uses TRBV7-2 with TRBJ1-5; D remains ambiguous. Between the trimmed V and J ends, which lost 1 base and 4 bases, there was a span of 11 bases. Germline V CDR1 and CDR2: SGHTA, FQGNSA. CDR3 length: 15 residues. The CDR3 nucleotides read TGTGCCAGCAGCTTAGGCGGTTCAGCAAATCAGCCCCAGCATTTT. It specifies CASSLGGSANQPQHF.

This clonotype was seen ten or more times. The chain recombines TRBV28 with TRBJ1-1; 7 bases are a match to TRBD1. J was trimmed by 5 bases and V by 1 base; bases with no gene match: 16. The CDR3 has 18 amino acids. Germline V CDR1 and CDR2: MDHEN, SYDVKM. The CDR3 DNA follows: TGTGCCAGCAGTTTATATCGGTCGGCAGGGGGAAAGAAGACTGAAGCTTTCTTT. Translation: CASSLYRSAGGKKTEAFF.